This paragraph reports one T cell receptor (beta chain). Profiling relied on immunoSEQ multiplex PCR, and the TCRdb table lists in-frame clones only, not all of them. The data hold about 50,000 clones, with about 93% observed a single time. The data are from a study of T cell changes during pregnancy in multiple sclerosis. V shed 6 bases and J shed 5 bases, with 8 bases lying between them. The CDR3 is made up of 11 amino acids. Germline lookup yields CDR1 MDHEN and CDR2 SYDVKM. This receptor was obtained from a female donor with multiple sclerosis, enrolled in a pregnancy study. Here the sequenced sample was CD4+ T cells from peripheral blood mononuclear cells, taken after pregnancy. This chain joins TRBV28 and TRBJ2-7; D possibly corresponds to TRBD2 (6 bases). The CDR3: CASSRGDEQYF. The CDR3 DNA is TGTGCCAGCAGCCGCGGGGACGAGCAGTACTTC.